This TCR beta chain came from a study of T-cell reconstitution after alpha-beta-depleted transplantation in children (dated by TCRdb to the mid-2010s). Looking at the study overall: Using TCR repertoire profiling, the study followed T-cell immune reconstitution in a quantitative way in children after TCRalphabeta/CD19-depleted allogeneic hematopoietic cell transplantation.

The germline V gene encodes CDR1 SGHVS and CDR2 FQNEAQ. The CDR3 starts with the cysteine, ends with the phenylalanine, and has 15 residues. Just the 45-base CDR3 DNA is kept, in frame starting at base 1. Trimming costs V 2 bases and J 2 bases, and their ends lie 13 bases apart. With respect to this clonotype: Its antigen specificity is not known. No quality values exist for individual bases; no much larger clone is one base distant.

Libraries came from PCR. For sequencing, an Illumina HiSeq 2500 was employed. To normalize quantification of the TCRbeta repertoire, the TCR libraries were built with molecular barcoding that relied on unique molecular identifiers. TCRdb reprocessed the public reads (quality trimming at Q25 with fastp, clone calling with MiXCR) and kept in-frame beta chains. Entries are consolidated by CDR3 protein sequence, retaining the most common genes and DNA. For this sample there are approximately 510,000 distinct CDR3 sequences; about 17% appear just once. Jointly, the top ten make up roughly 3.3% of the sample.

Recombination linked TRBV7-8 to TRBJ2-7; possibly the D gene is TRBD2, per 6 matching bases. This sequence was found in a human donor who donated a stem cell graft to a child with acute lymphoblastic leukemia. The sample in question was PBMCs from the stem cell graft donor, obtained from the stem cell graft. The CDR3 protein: CASSLSAGLAYEQYF. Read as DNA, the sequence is TGTGCCAGCAGCTTAAGTGCGGGATTGGCCTACGAGCAGTACTTC.